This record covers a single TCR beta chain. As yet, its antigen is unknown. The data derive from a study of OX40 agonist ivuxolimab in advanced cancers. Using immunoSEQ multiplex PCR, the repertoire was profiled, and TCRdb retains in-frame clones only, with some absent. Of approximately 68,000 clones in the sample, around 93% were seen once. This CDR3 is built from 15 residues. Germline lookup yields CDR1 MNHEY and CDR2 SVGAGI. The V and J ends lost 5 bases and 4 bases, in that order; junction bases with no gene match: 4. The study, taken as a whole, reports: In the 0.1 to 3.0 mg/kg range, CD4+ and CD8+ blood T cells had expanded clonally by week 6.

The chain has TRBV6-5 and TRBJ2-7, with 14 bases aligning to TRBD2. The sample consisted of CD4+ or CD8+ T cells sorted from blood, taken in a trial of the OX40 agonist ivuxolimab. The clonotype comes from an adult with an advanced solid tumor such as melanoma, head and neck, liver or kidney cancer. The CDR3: CASSTRLAGGYEQYF. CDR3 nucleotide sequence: TGTGCCAGCAGTACCAGACTAGCGGGGGGGTACGAGCAGTACTTC.